This T cell receptor (beta chain) comes out of a study of long-term antiretroviral therapy in people with HIV. Per germline, CDR1 MGHRA and CDR2 YSYEKL. The CDR3 runs to 18 residues. Trimming stripped 1 base from V and 2 bases from J, with 18 bases between. This was the immunoSEQ v3.0 assay at survey level. Only in-frame clones appear in the TCRdb table, and some are missing; sequencing was by immunoSEQ multiplex PCR. The table has around 33,000 clones, under 90% seen once. This clone was seen only a few times. The TCR was taken from a man between 18 and 29 years old with HIV. The sequences come from unsorted PBMCs, collected 0.4 years before starting antiretroviral therapy. The chain couples TRBV4-1 to TRBJ1-5; perhaps TRBD1 as D (6 bases). CDR3 nucleotides: TGCGCCAGCAGCCAAGTAGGGGGGGACGTGGGCGGCAATCAGCCCCAGCATTTT. Translation: CASSQVGGDVGGNQPQHF.